Following are 3 T cell receptor beta chains from one sample sequenced in a study of CD8 T cells in Susac syndrome. The RNA, about 0.5 to 1 ug, was put through reverse transcription using random hexamers. TCRdb re-called the immunoSEQ multiplex PCR reads through MiXCR, storing one row per CDR3 protein. The sample includes 150,000 or so distinct CDR3 sequences, 85% to 95% of them seen just once. Sequencing was done on a sample of CD4+ T cells from PBMCs. These receptors were collected from a human donor with Susac syndrome.

The V and J genes are TRBV20-1 and TRBJ2-7, with D possibly TRBD2 on 6 matching bases. Germline CDR1 and CDR2: DFQATT and SNEGSKA (reference sequence). V was cut by 5 bases and J by 2 bases, with 19 bases left in between. This CDR3 comprises 15 residues. The CDR3 DNA is TGCAGTGCTTCGATGCCCACCGGAGGGGCCTACGAGCAGTACTTC. Its protein is CSASMPTGGAYEQYF.

The chain links TRBV28 to TRBJ2-7; 7 positions match TRBD2. With V trimmed by 10 bases and J by 1 base, 7 bases remained unmatched. The CDR3 sequence is 13 residues long. Germline-derived CDR1 and CDR2 are MDHEN and SYDVKM. For the CDR3, the DNA is TGTGCCACCATGGGGGGGACGTCCTACGAGCAGTACTTC. The encoded protein is CATMGGTSYEQYF.

The rearrangement joins TRBV9 to TRBJ2-2; D ambiguous. The germline V and J ends were trimmed by 0 bases and 4 bases, with 13 bases remaining between them. This CDR3 region has 16 residues. Looked up from germline, CDR1 is SGDLS and CDR2 is YYNGEE. This chain's CDR3 is CASSVEPLSGTGELFF. Written as DNA, the CDR3 is TGTGCCAGCAGCGTAGAACCACTGTCAGGCACCGGGGAGCTGTTTTTT.